These T cell receptor beta chains were read from a single sample in a study of blood T cells in healthy people across ages. MiXCR, applied by TCRdb to the 5' RACE reads, yields one record per CDR3 protein. The sample consists of around 990,000 distinct CDR3 sequences, more than 30% of them appearing once. The sequencing sample was made of blood. These receptors came from a man aged 18-30 years in good health. The CDR3 runs from the conserved cysteine through the conserved F or W. A D gene is named only where the DNA matches it firmly. Clone sizes are given selectively: once, few, many, or a class where the clone is expanded.

V gene	clone size	D gene	J gene	CDR3 protein	CDR3 DNA
TRBV24-1	NA	TRBD1	TRBJ2-3	CATSDSDRAQYF	TGTGCCACCAGTGATTCCGACAGGGCGCAGTATTTT
TRBV10-3	NA	NA	TRBJ2-1	CAISRRGQNNEQFF	TGTGCCATCAGCAGAAGAGGACAGAACAATGAGCAGTTCTTC
TRBV6-5	few	TRBD2	TRBJ2-1	CASSSTSGRYNEQFF	TGTGCCAGCAGTTCGACTAGCGGGCGGTACAATGAGCAGTTCTTC
TRBV7-2	many	NA	TRBJ2-1	CASSLAGGDYNEQFF	TGTGCCAGCAGCTTAGCGGGCGGGGACTACAATGAGCAGTTCTTC
TRBV27	NA	TRBD1	TRBJ2-2	CASSLRDSTGELFF	TGTGCCAGCAGTCTCCGGGACAGCACCGGGGAGCTGTTTTTT
TRBV29-1	few	NA	TRBJ1-2	CSVVPTSNYGYTF	TGCAGCGTTGTACCAACATCTAACTATGGCTACACCTTC
TRBV6-5	few	NA	TRBJ1-1	CASSYEGGGGGRAAFF	TGTGCCAGCAGTTACGAGGGGGGCGGAGGAGGCAGGGCGGCTTTCTTT
TRBV6-1	NA	TRBD1	TRBJ1-2	CASSNQGELAGYTF	TGTGCCAGCAGTAATCAGGGGGAGCTTGCGGGCTACACCTTC
TRBV24-1	NA	NA	TRBJ2-3	CATSDYGSTDTQYF	TGTGCCACCAGTGATTACGGGAGCACAGATACGCAGTATTTT
TRBV14	NA	NA	TRBJ1-1	CASSEQALNTEAFF	TGTGCCAGCAGCGAACAGGCGCTGAACACTGAAGCTTTCTTT
TRBV5-1	NA	NA	TRBJ2-1	CASSLNELPSYNEQFF	TGCGCCAGCAGCTTGAATGAGCTTCCGTCCTACAATGAGCAGTTCTTC
TRBV28	NA	NA	TRBJ1-2	CASRDLNYGYTF	TGTGCCAGCAGGGACCTGAACTATGGCTACACCTTC
TRBV9	NA	NA	TRBJ2-6	CASSVVQRPGANVLTF	TGTGCCAGCAGCGTAGTCCAAAGACCTGGGGCCAACGTCCTGACTTTC
TRBV6-2/TRBV6-3	few	TRBD2	TRBJ2-1	CASSHSGGSYNEQFF	TGTGCCAGCAGTCATAGCGGGGGGTCCTACAATGAGCAGTTCTTC
TRBV6-2/TRBV6-3	NA	NA	TRBJ1-2	CASLQKTYGYTF	TGTGCCAGCCTCCAAAAGACGTATGGCTACACCTTC
TRBV20-1	few	TRBD1	TRBJ2-7	CSAESGTGFYEQYF	TGCAGTGCTGAGAGTGGGACAGGATTCTACGAGCAGTACTTC
TRBV27	NA	NA	TRBJ1-2	CASTARDSNGYTF	TGTGCCAGCACCGCTAGGGACTCCAATGGCTACACCTTC
TRBV9	NA	TRBD1	TRBJ1-6	CASSGKDRGGSYNSPLHF	TGTGCCAGCAGCGGGAAGGACAGGGGCGGATCCTATAATTCACCCCTCCACTTT
TRBV4-3	NA	TRBD1	TRBJ1-5	CASSQGTGLNQPQHF	TGCGCCAGCAGCCAAGGGACAGGGCTCAATCAGCCCCAGCATTTT
TRBV5-1	NA	NA	TRBJ2-3	CASSPLTGNTDTQYF	TGCGCCAGCAGCCCCCTGACAGGTAACACAGATACGCAGTATTTT
TRBV9	NA	NA	TRBJ1-2	CASNVYTF	TGTGCCAGCAACGTCTACACCTTC
TRBV4-3	NA	NA	TRBJ1-1	CASSQDLWDAEPTEAFF	TGCGCCAGCAGCCAAGATCTATGGGACGCAGAGCCGACTGAAGCTTTCTTT
TRBV2	NA	TRBD1	TRBJ1-2	CASSPGTGEGYTF	TGTGCCAGCAGCCCGGGGACAGGGGAAGGCTACACCTTC
TRBV7-2	few	TRBD1	TRBJ1-1	CASSTRTGGVTEAFF	TGTGCCAGCAGCACGAGGACAGGAGGTGTCACTGAAGCTTTCTTT
TRBV7-2	many	NA	TRBJ2-4	CASSLRGANIQYF	TGTGCCAGCAGCCTAAGAGGCGCAAACATTCAGTACTTC
TRBV9	NA	TRBD2	TRBJ2-1	CASSVDGRGVNEQFF	TGTGCCAGCAGCGTAGATGGGCGGGGGGTTAATGAGCAGTTCTTC
TRBV9	NA	TRBD1	TRBJ2-5	CASSPTGTGNHWETQNF	TGTGCCAGCAGCCCCACCGGGACAGGGAACCACTGGGAGACCCAGAACTTC
TRBV11-2	NA	TRBD1	TRBJ2-7	CASRNRGLSYEQYF	TGTGCCAGCAGGAACAGGGGCCTCTCCTACGAGCAGTACTTC
TRBV6-1	NA	NA	TRBJ1-1	CASSDWGGNTEAFF	TGTGCCAGCAGTGATTGGGGGGGAAACACTGAAGCTTTCTTT
TRBV7-8	NA	TRBD1	TRBJ2-1	CASSLLDRVDEQFF	TGTGCCAGCAGCCTACTAGACAGGGTCGATGAGCAGTTCTTC